The 5 T cell receptor beta chains in this list originate from one sample, sequenced in a study of blood T cells in healthy people across ages. With a J-beta primer mix and a sample-barcoded 5' primer, a second PCR ran roughly 7 to 11 cycles. TCRdb re-called the 5' RACE reads through MiXCR, storing one row per CDR3 protein. The profile shows 1.5 million to 2 million distinct CDR3 sequences, 30% to 35% of them singletons. What was sequenced was blood. The receptors come from a woman younger than 45 in good health.

This clonotype occurred once. This chain connects TRBV7-6 to TRBJ2-1; D is unclear. The germline V and J ends were trimmed by 4 bases and 5 bases, with 9 bases remaining between them. From germline, CDR1 is SGHVS and CDR2 FNYEAQ. The CDR3 totals 13 residues. CDR3 loop: CASSYQVDNEQFF. As DNA, the CDR3 is TGTGCCAGCAGCTATCAAGTGGACAATGAGCAGTTCTTC.

The chain has TRBV5-1 and TRBJ2-2; D might be TRBD2 (5 bases). This CDR3 contains 15 residues. Deletions cut 4 bases from V and 6 bases from J, with 16 bases between. Germline CDR1 reads SGHRS; CDR2 reads YFSETQ. Here the CDR3 reads CASSRPQTRSGELFF. CDR3 bases: TGCGCCAGCAGCCGGCCTCAAACTAGGTCCGGGGAGCTGTTTTTT. Based on the CDR3 plus reference TRBV5-1 and TRBJ2-2, the full variable domain is KAGVTQTPRYLIKTRGQQVTLSCSPISGHRSVSWYQQTPGQGLQFLFEYFSETQRNKGNFPGRFSGRQFSNSRSEMNVSTLELGDSALYLCASSRPQTRSGELFFGEGSRLTVL.

The CDR3 protein is CASSLVTDSYNEQFF. The DNA for the CDR3 is TGTGCCAGCAGCTTAGTAACGGACAGCTACAATGAGCAGTTCTTC. The V gene is TRBV11-2, the J gene TRBJ2-1, with D possibly being TRBD1 (6 bases). Germline V gives CDR1 SGHAT, CDR2 FQNNGV. V was cut by 1 base and J by 3 bases, with 10 bases left in between. The CDR3 totals 15 residues.

Details on this clonotype: A much larger clone differs by one base, so this may be a read error. The chain combines TRBV9 with TRBJ2-1, with D unresolved. V lost 4 bases and J 7 bases, leaving 18 bases between the germline ends. The CDR3 is made up of 15 amino acids. CDR1 SGDLS and CDR2 YYNGEE come from the germline V gene. The chain's CDR3 is CASSLTVSARNEQFF. For the CDR3, the DNA is TGTGCCAGCAGCCTCACGGTGTCGGCTCGTAATGAGCAGTTCTTC.

The chain carries TRBV28 and TRBJ2-7; possibly TRBD1 or TRBD2 for D (5 bases each). This CDR3 is 14 amino acids long. V gave up 6 bases and J gave up 6 bases, with 18 bases separating them. Germline CDR1 MDHEN, CDR2 SYDVKM. The CDR3 DNA is TGTGCCAGCAGGTGGCAGGGCCTTGGGACCGAGCAGTACTTC. As protein: CASRWQGLGTEQYF.